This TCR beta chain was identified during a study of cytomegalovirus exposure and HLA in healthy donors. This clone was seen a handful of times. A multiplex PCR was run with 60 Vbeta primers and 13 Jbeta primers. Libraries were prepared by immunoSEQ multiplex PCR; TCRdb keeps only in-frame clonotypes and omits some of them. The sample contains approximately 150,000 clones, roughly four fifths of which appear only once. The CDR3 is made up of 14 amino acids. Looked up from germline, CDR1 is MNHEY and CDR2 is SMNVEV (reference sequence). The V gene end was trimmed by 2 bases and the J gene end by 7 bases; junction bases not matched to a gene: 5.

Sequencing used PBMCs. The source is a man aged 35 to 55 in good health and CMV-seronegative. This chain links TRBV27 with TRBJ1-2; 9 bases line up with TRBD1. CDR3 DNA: TGTGCCAGCAGTTTACTGGGGACAGGGTCTGGCTACACCTTC. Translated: CASSLLGTGSGYTF.